Listed below are T cell receptor beta chains from one sample, sequenced in a study of T cells in Graves' hyperthyroidism and ophthalmopathy. TCRdb used MiXCR to reprocess the multiplex PCR reads, holding one entry per CDR3 protein. Altogether 400,000 to 500,000 distinct CDR3 sequences are present, around 15% being singletons, with the ten largest covering 5% to 6.5%. Sequencing was done on a sample of blood. These receptors came from a woman under 30 with Graves' hyperthyroidism. Each CDR3 is given with its conserved first and last residue. The D gene is left open where the match is weak. Size is stated for part of the rows, as once, few or many counts, or as a class when the clone is expanded.

length	size	J	D	V	CDR3	DNA
14	many	TRBJ2-3	TRBD1	TRBV6-4	CASSDGQGADTQYF	TGTGCCAGCAGTGACGGACAGGGCGCAGATACGCAGTATTTT
16	-	TRBJ2-7	-	TRBV4-1	CASSPMGGTNLYEQYF	TGCGCCAGCAGCCCGATGGGCGGGACGAACCTCTACGAGCAGTACTTC
18	many	TRBJ1-3	-	TRBV30	CAWSVLPINDLSGNTIYF	TGTGCCTGGAGTGTACTACCTATTAACGACCTCTCTGGAAACACCATATATTTT
13	few	TRBJ2-7	-	TRBV7-2	CASSPLSVHEQYF	TGTGCCAGCAGCCCTCTTTCGGTACACGAGCAGTACTTC
15	many	TRBJ1-6	-	TRBV7-8	CASSSGNRVVSPLHF	TGTGCCAGCAGCTCCGGTAACAGGGTGGTTTCACCCCTCCACTTT
16	many	TRBJ2-3	-	TRBV12-3/TRBV12-4	CASSLSAGLRTDTQYF	TGTGCCAGCAGTTTATCGGCGGGACTTCGCACAGATACGCAGTATTTT
12	many	TRBJ2-7	-	TRBV20-1	CSAREGGREQYF	TGCAGTGCTAGAGAAGGGGGACGCGAGCAGTACTTC
15	many	TRBJ2-1	-	TRBV5-1	CASSLRGGNYNEQFF	TGCGCCAGCAGCTTGAGAGGGGGGAACTACAATGAGCAGTTCTTC
12	many	TRBJ2-7	-	TRBV30	CAWSMTEVEQYF	TGTGCCTGGAGTATGACAGAGGTGGAGCAGTACTTC
15	many	TRBJ2-3	TRBD2	TRBV11-3	CASSLVAGGPGTQYF	TGTGCCAGCAGCTTAGTAGCGGGAGGGCCGGGGACGCAGTATTTT
16	many	TRBJ2-7	-	TRBV7-2	CASSLVRTPTQREQYF	TGTGCCAGCAGCTTAGTCAGGACACCGACTCAGAGGGAGCAGTACTTC